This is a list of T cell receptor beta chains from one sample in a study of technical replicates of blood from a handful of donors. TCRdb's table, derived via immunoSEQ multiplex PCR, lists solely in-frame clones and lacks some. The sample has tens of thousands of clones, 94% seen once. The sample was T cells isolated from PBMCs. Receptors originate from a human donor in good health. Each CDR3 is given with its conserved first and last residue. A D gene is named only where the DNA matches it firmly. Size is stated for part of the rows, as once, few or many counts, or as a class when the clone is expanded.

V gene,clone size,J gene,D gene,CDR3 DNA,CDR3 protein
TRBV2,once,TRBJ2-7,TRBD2,TGTGCCAGCAGTGGCCTGCGGGAGGGCGAGCAGTACTTC,CASSGLREGEQYF
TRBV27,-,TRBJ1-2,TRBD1,TGTGCCAGCTTCGGGACAGGGCTCCATGGCTACACCTTC,CASFGTGLHGYTF
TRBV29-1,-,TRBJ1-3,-,TGCAGCGTTGAAGAACTTAACACCATATATTTT,CSVEELNTIYF
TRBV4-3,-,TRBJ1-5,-,TGCGCCAGCAGCCCGGACAGTCTGGGGCCCCAGCATTTT,CASSPDSLGPQHF
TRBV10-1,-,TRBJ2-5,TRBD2,TGCGCCAGCGAGGTAGGGGAGGGAGAGCTCCAAGAGACCCAGTACTTC,CASEVGEGELQETQYF
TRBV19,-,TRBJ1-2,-,TGTGCCAGTAGTACGGGAGGGGCGTTCTATGGCTACACCTTC,CASSTGGAFYGYTF
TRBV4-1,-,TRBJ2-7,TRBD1,TGCGCCAGCAGCCTCGTGGACAGGGGTGGGTACGAGCAGTACTTC,CASSLVDRGGYEQYF
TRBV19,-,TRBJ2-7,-,TGTGCCAGTAGTATGTCCCGGTACCCCTACGAGCAGTACTTC,CASSMSRYPYEQYF
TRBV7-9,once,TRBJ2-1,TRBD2,TGTGCCAGCAGCTTAGCGCGGGAGATCAATGAGCAGTTCTTC,CASSLAREINEQFF
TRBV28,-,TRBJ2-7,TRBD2,TGTGCCAGCAGTTCACTAGCGGGAGCCTACGAGCAGTACTTC,CASSSLAGAYEQYF
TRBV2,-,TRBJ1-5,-,TGTGCCAGCGGTACAGATAGCAATCAGCCCCAGCATTTT,CASGTDSNQPQHF
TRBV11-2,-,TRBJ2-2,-,TGTGCCAGCAGCCCGACTAGAGCCGGGGAGCTGTTTTTT,CASSPTRAGELFF
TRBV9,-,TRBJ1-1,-,TGTGCCAGCAGCGCGCATACCAGGGACACTGAAGCTTTCTTT,CASSAHTRDTEAFF
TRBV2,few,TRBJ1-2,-,TGTGCCAGCAGTTTACGAGCTAACTATGGCTACACCTTC,CASSLRANYGYTF
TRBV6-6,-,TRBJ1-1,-,TGTGCCAGCAGTAGCGTAGACTTTTTTCTGAACACTGAAGCTTTCTTT,CASSSVDFFLNTEAFF
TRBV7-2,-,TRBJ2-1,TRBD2,TGTGCCAGCAGCTTATCGGGACTAGTGGTACCGTACAATGAGCAGTTCTTC,CASSLSGLVVPYNEQFF
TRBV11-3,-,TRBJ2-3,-,TGTGCCAGCAGCCCAGGACTCCCAGATACGCAGTATTTT,CASSPGLPDTQYF
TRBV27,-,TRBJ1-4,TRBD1,TGTGCCAGCAGTTCCTTGGACAGGGAGGAAAAACTGTTTTTT,CASSSLDREEKLFF
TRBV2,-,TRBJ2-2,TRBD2,TGTGCCAGCAGTACTAGCGGGCTAAACACCGGGGAGCTGTTTTTT,CASSTSGLNTGELFF
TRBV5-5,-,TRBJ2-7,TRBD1,TGTGCCAGCAGCTTTACAGGGGGCAGCTACGAGCAGTACTTC,CASSFTGGSYEQYF
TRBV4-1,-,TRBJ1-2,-,TGCGCCAGCAGCCCCACAGGTCGGGCTAACTATGGCTACACCTTC,CASSPTGRANYGYTF
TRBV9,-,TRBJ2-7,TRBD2,TGTGCCAGCAGCGTAGATAGCGGGAGGGTCGACGAGCAGTACTTC,CASSVDSGRVDEQYF
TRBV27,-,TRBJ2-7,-,TGTGCCAGCCGCAGGGGGGTCTACGAGCAGTACTTC,CASRRGVYEQYF
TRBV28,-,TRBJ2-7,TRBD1,TGTGCCAGCAGTCCTCGCTCGACAGGGGGCTACGAGCAGTACTTC,CASSPRSTGGYEQYF
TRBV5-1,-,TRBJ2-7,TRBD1,TGCGCCAGCAGCGAAGGGACAGGGTCCTACGAGCAGTACTTC,CASSEGTGSYEQYF
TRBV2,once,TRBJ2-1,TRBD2,TGTGCCAGCGATAGCTCCTGGGCGGGAGTTACCCACAATGAGCAGTTCTTC,CASDSSWAGVTHNEQFF
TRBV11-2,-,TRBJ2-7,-,TGTGCCAGCAGCTTAGGGGGCTTGGAGCAGTACTTC,CASSLGGLEQYF
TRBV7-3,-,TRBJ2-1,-,TGTGCCAGCAGCTTAGAGCGGAGCTCCTACAATGAGCAGTTCTTC,CASSLERSSYNEQFF
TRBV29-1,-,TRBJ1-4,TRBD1,TGCAGCGTTGAAGAGGGTACAGGGGCAATTAATGAAAAACTGTTTTTT,CSVEEGTGAINEKLFF
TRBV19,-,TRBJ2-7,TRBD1,TGTGCCAGTGGGACAGGGGACGAGCAGTACTTC,CASGTGDEQYF
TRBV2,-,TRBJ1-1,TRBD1,TGTGCCAGCAGGCTCGACCCGGGACAGGGGAACACTGAAGCTTTCTTT,CASRLDPGQGNTEAFF
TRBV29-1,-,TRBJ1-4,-,TGCAGCGTTGGGAGCGCGTTTAACGATGAAAAACTGTTTTTT,CSVGSAFNDEKLFF
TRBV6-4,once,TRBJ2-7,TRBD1,TGTGCCAGCAGTCCGGGACAGGCCTCCTACGAGCAGTACTTC,CASSPGQASYEQYF
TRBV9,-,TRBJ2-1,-,TGTGCCAGCAGCCCAACGGGGACTTCTTACAATGAGCAGTTCTTC,CASSPTGTSYNEQFF
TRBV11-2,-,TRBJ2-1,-,TGTGCCAGCAGCTTAGATCTGGGGGCAGCTGAGCAGTTCTTC,CASSLDLGAAEQFF
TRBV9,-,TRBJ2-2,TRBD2,TGTGCCAGCAGCATCAAGACTAGCGGGAGCACCGGGGAGCTGTTTTTT,CASSIKTSGSTGELFF
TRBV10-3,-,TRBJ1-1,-,TGTGCCACCCAGGACTCCAACACTGAAGCTTTCTTT,CATQDSNTEAFF
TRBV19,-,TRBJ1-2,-,TGTGCCAGTAGTCCCTCCCGGCAGGGGCCCTACATGCTCTATGGCTACACCTTC,CASSPSRQGPYMLYGYTF
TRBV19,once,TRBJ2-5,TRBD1,TGTGCCAGTAGTATTCACAGGGGGTCGGAGACCCAGTACTTC,CASSIHRGSETQYF
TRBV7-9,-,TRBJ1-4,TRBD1,TGTGCCAGCAGCTTAGAACAGGGGGAGGAAAAACTGTTTTTT,CASSLEQGEEKLFF
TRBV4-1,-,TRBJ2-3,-,TGCGCCAGCAGCCATAAAGAGTCTGGCACAGATACGCAGTATTTT,CASSHKESGTDTQYF
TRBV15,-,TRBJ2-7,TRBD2,TGTGCCACCAGGGCTAGCGGGAGTTACGAGCAGTACTTC,CATRASGSYEQYF
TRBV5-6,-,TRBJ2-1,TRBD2,TGTGCCAGCAGCTTGGCCGGGACTAGCGGGAGGGCAGGGTTCTTC,CASSLAGTSGRAGFF
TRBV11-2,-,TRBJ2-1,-,TGTGCCAGCAGCCCTGGACATTACAATGAGCAGTTCTTC,CASSPGHYNEQFF
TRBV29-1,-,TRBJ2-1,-,TGCAGCGTTTCAGATGAGCAGTTCTTC,CSVSDEQFF
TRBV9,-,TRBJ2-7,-,TGTGCCAGCAGCCAGGACTCCTCCTACGAGCAGTACTTC,CASSQDSSYEQYF
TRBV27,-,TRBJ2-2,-,TGTGCCAGCAGTTATAGACAGAGAGGCACCGGGGAGCTGTTTTTT,CASSYRQRGTGELFF
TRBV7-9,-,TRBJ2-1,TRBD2,TGTGCCAGCAGCCCGGGGGGGGTAAATGAGCAGTTCTTC,CASSPGGVNEQFF
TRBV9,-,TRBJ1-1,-,TGTGCCAGCAGCGCAGGAACTGAAGCTTTCTTT,CASSAGTEAFF
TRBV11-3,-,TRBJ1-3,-,TGTGCCAGCAGTGGATCCACCTCAGGCTCTGGAAACACCATATATTTT,CASSGSTSGSGNTIYF
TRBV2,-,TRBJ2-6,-,TGTGCCAGCAGAACAGGGACGGCTGGGGCCAACGTCCTGACTTTC,CASRTGTAGANVLTF
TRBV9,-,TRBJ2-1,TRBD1,TGTGCCAGCAGCGGACAGGGCTATGAGCAGTTCTTC,CASSGQGYEQFF
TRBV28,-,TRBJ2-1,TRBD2,TGTGCCAGCAGTTACGAGCGGGAGTTCGATGAGCAGTTCTTC,CASSYEREFDEQFF